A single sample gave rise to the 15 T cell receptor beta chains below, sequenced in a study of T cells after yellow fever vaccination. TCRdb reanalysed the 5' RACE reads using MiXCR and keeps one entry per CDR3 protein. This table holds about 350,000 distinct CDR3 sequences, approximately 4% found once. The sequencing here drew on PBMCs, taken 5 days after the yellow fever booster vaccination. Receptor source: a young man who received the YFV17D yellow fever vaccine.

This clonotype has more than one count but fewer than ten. In DNA form, the CDR3 reads TGTGCCAGCAGCTTTCGCTCGTCCGCAACTAATGAAAAACTGTTTTTT. Translation gives CASSFRSSATNEKLFF. The chain couples TRBV7-2 to TRBJ1-4; no definite D call. V dropped 3 bases and J dropped 0 bases, with 11 bases sitting between them. This CDR3 region has 16 residues. Germline CDR1 is SGHTA and CDR2 is FQGNSA.

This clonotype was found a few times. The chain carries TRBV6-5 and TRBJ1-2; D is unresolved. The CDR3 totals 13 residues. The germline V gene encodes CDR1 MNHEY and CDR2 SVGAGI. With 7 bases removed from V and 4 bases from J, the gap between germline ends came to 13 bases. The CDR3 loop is CASKTGHLYGYTF. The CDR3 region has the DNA TGTGCCAGCAAAACCGGGCACCTCTATGGCTACACCTTC.

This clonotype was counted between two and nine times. The CDR3 sequence is CASSQVPQRGVQETQYF. CDR3 nucleotides: TGTGCCAGCAGCCAAGTCCCACAGCGGGGGGTCCAAGAGACCCAGTACTTC. The chain carries TRBV4-2 and TRBJ2-5; 9 bases fit TRBD2. V dropped 1 base and J dropped 1; count of bases not matched to a gene: 7. This CDR3 comprises 17 residues. Germline values: CDR1 LGHNA, CDR2 YNFKEQ.

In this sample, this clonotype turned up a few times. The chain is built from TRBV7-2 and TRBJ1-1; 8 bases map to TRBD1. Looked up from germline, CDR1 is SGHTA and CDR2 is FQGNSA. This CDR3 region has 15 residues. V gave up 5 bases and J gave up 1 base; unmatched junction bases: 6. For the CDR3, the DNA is TGTGCCAGCAGCACCCTAGGACAGGGGAACACTGAAGCTTTCTTT. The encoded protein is CASSTLGQGNTEAFF.

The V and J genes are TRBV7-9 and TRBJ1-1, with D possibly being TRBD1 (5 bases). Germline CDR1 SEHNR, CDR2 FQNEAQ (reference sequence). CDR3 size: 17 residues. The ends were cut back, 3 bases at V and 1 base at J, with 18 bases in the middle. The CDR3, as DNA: TGTGCCAGCAGCTTTAGGGAATGGGGCAGAAAGAACACTGAAGCTTTCTTT. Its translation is CASSFREWGRKNTEAFF.

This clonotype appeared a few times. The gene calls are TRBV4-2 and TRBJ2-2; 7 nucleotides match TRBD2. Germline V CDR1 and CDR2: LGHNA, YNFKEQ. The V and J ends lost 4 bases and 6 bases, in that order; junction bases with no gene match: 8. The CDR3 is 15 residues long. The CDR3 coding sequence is TGTGCCAGCAGCCTACTTGGGGCGGGGGCCGGGGAGCTGTTTTTT. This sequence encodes CASSLLGAGAGELFF.

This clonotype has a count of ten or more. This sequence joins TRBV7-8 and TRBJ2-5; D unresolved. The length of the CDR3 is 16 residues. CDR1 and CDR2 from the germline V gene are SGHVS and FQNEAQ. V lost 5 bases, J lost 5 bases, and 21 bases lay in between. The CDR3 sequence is CASSPDQSLVGETQYF. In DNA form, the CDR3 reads TGTGCCAGCAGCCCCGACCAATCATTAGTTGGGGAGACCCAGTACTTC. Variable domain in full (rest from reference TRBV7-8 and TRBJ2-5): GAGVSQSPRYKVAKRGQDVALRCDPISGHVSLFWYQQALGQGPEFLTYFQNEAQLDKSGLPSDRFFAERPEGSVSTLKIQRTQQEDSAVYLCASSPDQSLVGETQYFGPGTRLLVL.

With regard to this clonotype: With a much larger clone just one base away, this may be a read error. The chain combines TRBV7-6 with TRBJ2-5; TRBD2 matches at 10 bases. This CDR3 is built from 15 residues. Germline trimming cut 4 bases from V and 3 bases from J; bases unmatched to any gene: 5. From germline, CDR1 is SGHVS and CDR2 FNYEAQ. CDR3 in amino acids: CASSSSLAGKETQYF. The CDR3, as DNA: TGTGCCAGCAGCTCTTCACTAGCGGGGAAAGAGACCCAGTACTTC.

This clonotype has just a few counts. The CDR3 nucleotides read TGTGCCAGCAGCGCCCACGGGACAGGGTCTGATAACGAGCAGTACGTC. Its protein product is CASSAHGTGSDNEQYV. This chain links TRBV28 with TRBJ2-7; 9 bases match TRBD1. The CDR3 covers 16 residues. V was pared by 6 bases and J by 5 bases, with 14 bases of the junction left unmatched. Per germline, CDR1 MDHEN and CDR2 SYDVKM.

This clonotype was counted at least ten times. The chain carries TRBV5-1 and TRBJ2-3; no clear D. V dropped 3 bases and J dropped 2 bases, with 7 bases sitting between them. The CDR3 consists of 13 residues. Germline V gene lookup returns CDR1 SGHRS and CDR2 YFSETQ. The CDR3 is CASSSIYTDTQYF. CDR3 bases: TGCGCCAGCAGCTCGATATACACAGATACGCAGTATTTT. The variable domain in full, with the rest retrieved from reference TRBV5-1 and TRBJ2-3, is KAGVTQTPRYLIKTRGQQVTLSCSPISGHRSVSWYQQTPGQGLQFLFEYFSETQRNKGNFPGRFSGRQFSNSRSEMNVSTLELGDSALYLCASSSIYTDTQYFGPGTRLTVL.

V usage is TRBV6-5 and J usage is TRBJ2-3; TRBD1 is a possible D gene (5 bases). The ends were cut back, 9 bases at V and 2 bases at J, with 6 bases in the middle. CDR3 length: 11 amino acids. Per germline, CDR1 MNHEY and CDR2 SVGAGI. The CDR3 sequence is CASGATDTQYF. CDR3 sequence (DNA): TGTGCCAGTGGGGCCACAGATACGCAGTATTTT.

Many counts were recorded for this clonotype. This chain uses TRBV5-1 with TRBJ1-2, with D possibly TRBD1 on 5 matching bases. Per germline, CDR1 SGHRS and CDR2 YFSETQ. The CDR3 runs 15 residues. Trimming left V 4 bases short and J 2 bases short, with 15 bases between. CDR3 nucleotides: TGCGCCAGCAGCCCGACAGTGCTATCAAACTATGGCTACACCTTC. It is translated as CASSPTVLSNYGYTF. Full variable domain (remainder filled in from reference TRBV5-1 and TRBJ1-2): KAGVTQTPRYLIKTRGQQVTLSCSPISGHRSVSWYQQTPGQGLQFLFEYFSETQRNKGNFPGRFSGRQFSNSRSEMNVSTLELGDSALYLCASSPTVLSNYGYTFGSGTRLTVV.

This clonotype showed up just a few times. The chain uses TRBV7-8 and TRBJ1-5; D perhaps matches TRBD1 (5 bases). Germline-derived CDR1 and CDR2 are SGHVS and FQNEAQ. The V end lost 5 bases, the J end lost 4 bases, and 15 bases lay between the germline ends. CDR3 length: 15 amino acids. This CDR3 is CASSPGGTGNQPQHF. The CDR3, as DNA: TGTGCCAGCAGCCCAGGAGGGACGGGTAATCAGCCCCAGCATTTT.

CDR3 DNA: TGTGCCAGCAGGAGGGGGGGCAGGGGCCTAATACTTGGGAACACTGAAGCTTTCTTT. Protein: CASRRGGRGLILGNTEAFF. The gene calls are TRBV12-3 or TRBV12-4 and TRBJ1-1; TRBD1 might be the D (6 bases). The CDR3 length is 19 residues. V dropped 6 bases and J dropped 1 base, with 27 bases sitting between them.

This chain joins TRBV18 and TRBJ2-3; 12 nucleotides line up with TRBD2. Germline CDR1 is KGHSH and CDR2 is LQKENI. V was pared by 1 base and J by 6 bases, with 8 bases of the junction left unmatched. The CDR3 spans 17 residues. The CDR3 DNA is TGTGCCAGCTCACCACGGCTAGCGGGGGGGTACCTCGATACGCAGTATTTT. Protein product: CASSPRLAGGYLDTQYF.